The 32 T cell receptor beta chains presented below share a single source sample, sequenced in a study of cytomegalovirus exposure and HLA in healthy donors. Measured with immunoSEQ multiplex PCR; TCRdb has only the in-frame clones, and not every one. The repertoire includes around 250,000 clones, about 90% of them detected once, and 0.3% to 0.4% sits in the top ten. Sequencing input: PBMCs. The receptors shown here come from a woman younger than 35 in good health and CMV-seronegative.

This chain connects TRBV5-8 to TRBJ1-5; possibly TRBD1 for D (6 bases). Germline CDR1 is SGHTS and CDR2 is YDEGEE. CDR3 length: 14 amino acids. V was clipped by 4 bases and J by 2 bases, with 10 bases between them. The CDR3 DNA reads as TGTGCCAGCAGCATGGACAGAGGCAATCAGCCCCAGCATTTT. Amino acids: CASSMDRGNQPQHF.

This chain links TRBV5-1 with TRBJ2-5; 10 bases fit TRBD1. J gave up 4 bases and V 4 bases, and 7 bases lay outside the gene matches. Looked up from germline, CDR1 is SGHRS and CDR2 is YFSETQ. The CDR3 length is 15 residues. CDR3 residues: CASSRGQGGGETQYF. In nucleotides, the CDR3 is TGCGCCAGCAGCCGAGGACAGGGGGGAGGAGAGACCCAGTACTTC.

The V gene is TRBV6-1, the J gene TRBJ1-5, with D possibly TRBD1 on 5 matching bases. Trimming took 2 bases from V and 2 from J, leaving 10 bases between them. The CDR3 sequence is 15 residues long. CDR1 and CDR2 (germline): MNHNS, SASEGT. CDR3 amino acids: CASSESTGGNQPQHF. As DNA, the CDR3 is TGTGCCAGCAGTGAATCGACGGGGGGCAATCAGCCCCAGCATTTT.

V is TRBV9 and J is TRBJ2-1, with D possibly matching TRBD2 (5 bases). The CDR3 loop spans 15 amino acids. Trimming cost V 0 bases and J 3 bases, with 10 bases left between them. In germline, CDR1 is SGDLS, CDR2 YYNGEE. The CDR3 protein is CASSVGLRGYNEQFF. The CDR3 DNA reads as TGTGCCAGCAGCGTAGGCCTTCGGGGCTACAATGAGCAGTTCTTC.

Only a few counts were recorded for this clone. The chain is built from TRBV2 and TRBJ1-2, with 8 bases fitting TRBD1. Per germline, CDR1 SNHLY and CDR2 FYNNEI. This CDR3 spans 13 amino acids. The V and J ends lost 5 bases and 6 bases, in that order; junction bases with no gene match: 5. CDR3 in DNA: TGTGCCAGCAGTTCGGACAGGGAGAATGGCTACACCTTC. This gives the protein CASSSDRENGYTF.

The genes are TRBV7-2 and TRBJ2-2; 8 bases are shared with TRBD1. Germline lookup yields CDR1 SGHTA and CDR2 FQGNSA. V lost 0 bases, J lost 3 bases, and 9 bases stayed unmatched. The CDR3 length is 18 residues. CDR3 bases: TGTGCCAGCAGCTTAGCTCCCCCCGTGACAGGGGACACCGGGGAGCTGTTTTTT. It encodes CASSLAPPVTGDTGELFF.

On this clone: A read error may produce the germline difference seen at one junction end. Other DNA sequences in the sample encode the same CDR3. The genes are TRBV29-1 and TRBJ2-2; D is perhaps TRBD2 (5 bases). Germline V lookup: CDR1 SQVTM, CDR2 ANQGSEA. The CDR3 covers 11 residues. CDR3: CSGANTGELFF. The CDR3 DNA reads as TGCAGCGGAGCGAACACCGGGGAGTTGTTTTTT.

The V and J genes are TRBV27 and TRBJ2-5, with D possibly matching TRBD2 (6 bases). V gave up 5 bases and J gave up 4 bases, with 14 bases separating them. The germline CDR1 and CDR2 sequences are MNHEY and SMNVEV (reference sequence). CDR3 length: 14 residues. DNA for the CDR3: TGTGCCAGCAGTACAGGCACCGGGGGAGAGACCCAGTACTTC. Translation gives CASSTGTGGETQYF.

The chain carries TRBV28 and TRBJ2-3; 8 bases align to TRBD2. The germline CDR1 and CDR2 sequences are MDHEN and SYDVKM. The V and J ends lost 4 bases and 2 bases, in that order; junction bases with no gene match: 2. The CDR3 spans 14 residues. In nucleotides, the CDR3 is TGTGCCAGCAGTTCTAGCGGGTACACAGATACGCAGTATTTT. Translation: CASSSSGYTDTQYF.

The chain links TRBV5-4 to TRBJ1-1, with D perhaps TRBD1 (5 bases). The V and J ends lost 10 bases and 1 base respectively, with 14 bases between them. Per germline, CDR1 SGHNT and CDR2 YYREEE (reference sequence). The CDR3 runs to 13 residues. The CDR3 bases are TGTGCCGCCCAATTGGGGGGGAACACTGAAGCTTTCTTT. Amino acid sequence: CAAQLGGNTEAFF.

The chain joins TRBV4-1 to TRBJ1-1; 8 nucleotides agree with TRBD1. The J segment lost 0 bases and the V segment lost 2 bases, leaving 5 bases of the junction unmatched. The germline CDR1 and CDR2 sequences are MGHRA and YSYEKL. The CDR3 sequence is 16 residues long. CDR3: CASSQPDRGVNTEAFF. The CDR3 region has the DNA TGCGCCAGCAGCCAACCCGACAGGGGCGTGAACACTGAAGCTTTCTTT.

This clone was recorded only once. The V gene is TRBV5-1, the J gene TRBJ2-3, with D unclear. Germline V gene lookup returns CDR1 SGHRS and CDR2 YFSETQ. Trimming took off 5 bases at V and 2 bases at J, with 12 bases between the two ends. This CDR3 has 14 residues. The CDR3 bases are TGCGCCAGCAGTTCCGAGCCTAACACAGATACGCAGTATTTT. Its protein is CASSSEPNTDTQYF.

This clone was recorded once. This sequence joins TRBV29-1 and TRBJ1-1; D not resolved. CDR1 and CDR2 (germline): SQVTM, ANQGSEA. Trimming stripped 4 bases from V and 9 bases from J, with 12 bases between. This CDR3 has 11 residues. This chain's CDR3 is CSVVFQAKAFF. CDR3 sequence (DNA): TGCAGCGTTGTCTTCCAGGCCAAAGCTTTCTTT.

The rearrangement joins TRBV9 to TRBJ1-6; a possible D gene is TRBD1 (5 bases). CDR3 length: 17 amino acids. V was clipped by 4 bases and J by 8 bases, with 22 bases between them. In germline, CDR1 is SGDLS, CDR2 YYNGEE. CDR3 in amino acids: CASSPQGFLSPDSPLHF. CDR3 nucleotides: TGTGCCAGCAGCCCTCAGGGTTTTCTATCTCCGGATTCACCCCTCCACTTT.

The chain links TRBV7-6 to TRBJ2-5; the D gene is possibly TRBD2 (6 bases). Trimming took 4 bases from V and 5 from J, leaving 20 bases between them. Germline assignment: CDR1 SGHVS and CDR2 FNYEAQ. The CDR3 is made up of 16 amino acids. CDR3 coding DNA: TGTGCCAGCAGCTCCACCGTACGGGTACGGGGGGAGACCCAGTACTTC. This sequence encodes CASSSTVRVRGETQYF.

This chain connects TRBV6-5 to TRBJ2-1; the D gene is possibly TRBD1 (6 bases). V was shortened by 2 bases and J by 5 bases, with 13 bases between the two germline ends. The CDR3 is 15 amino acids. CDR1 is MNHEY, CDR2 SVGAGI, per germline. The DNA for the CDR3 is TGTGCCAGCAGTTACGGTTCAGGGGAAGACAATGAGCAGTTCTTC. Protein sequence: CASSYGSGEDNEQFF.

The chain is built from TRBV4-1 and TRBJ1-5, with unresolved D. The CDR3 contains 16 residues. Germline lookup yields CDR1 MGHRA and CDR2 YSYEKL. The ends were cut back, 0 bases at V and 2 bases at J, with 11 bases in the middle. In nucleotides, the CDR3 is TGCGCCAGCAGCCAAGACCCAGCTCGGGGCAATCAGCCCCAGCATTTT. This translates into CASSQDPARGNQPQHF.

This chain uses TRBV18 with TRBJ1-5; 10 bases fit TRBD1. With 3 bases clipped from V and 2 bases from J, the junction kept 7 bases outside the gene matches. Germline lookup yields CDR1 KGHSH and CDR2 LQKENI. The CDR3 runs 17 residues. The CDR3 DNA reads TGTGCCAGCTCACCTTTTACCGGGACAGGGGGCAATCAGCCCCAGCATTTT. It is translated as CASSPFTGTGGNQPQHF.

This chain connects TRBV4-3 to TRBJ2-3; D possibly corresponds to TRBD2 (5 bases). The CDR3 totals 15 residues. Germline lookup yields CDR1 LGHNA and CDR2 YSLEER. The ends were cut back, 1 base at V and 3 bases at J, with 11 bases in the middle. The CDR3 DNA follows: TGCGCCAGCAGCCAAGGATCAGGCGGGACAGATACGCAGTATTTT. This sequence encodes CASSQGSGGTDTQYF.

The V and J genes are TRBV5-6 and TRBJ1-1, with D tentatively TRBD1 (6 bases). Trimming removed 6 bases at V and 4 bases at J, with 10 bases between. Germline-derived CDR1 and CDR2 are SGHDT and YYEEEE. The CDR3 loop spans 12 amino acids. The CDR3 sequence: CASTRQATEAFF. The CDR3 coding sequence is TGTGCCAGCACCCGACAGGCCACTGAAGCTTTCTTT. The whole variable domain, filled in from reference TRBV5-6 and TRBJ1-1, reads DAGVTQSPTHLIKTRGQQVTLRCSPKSGHDTVSWYQQALGQGPQFIFQYYEEEERQRGNFPDRFSGHQFPNYSSELNVNALLLGDSALYLCASTRQATEAFFGQGTRLTVV.

This chain connects TRBV27 to TRBJ2-7; 8 bases map to TRBD1. With V trimmed by 5 bases and J by 5 bases, 5 bases remained unmatched. The CDR3 consists of 13 residues. Germline CDR1 and CDR2: MNHEY and SMNVEV (reference sequence). CDR3 loop: CASSRDRRDEQYF. CDR3 nucleotides: TGTGCCAGCAGTAGGGACAGGCGGGACGAGCAGTACTTC.

V gene TRBV5-1 combines with J gene TRBJ2-1; 9 nucleotides align to TRBD2. The germline CDR1 and CDR2 sequences are SGHRS and YFSETQ. Trimming took 0 bases from V and 5 from J; bases not matched to a gene: 6. This CDR3 comprises 16 residues. The CDR3 loop reads CASSLALAGLDNEQFF. DNA for the CDR3: TGCGCCAGCAGCTTGGCACTAGCGGGCCTTGACAATGAGCAGTTCTTC.

The chain joins TRBV13 to TRBJ2-4; 8 bases match TRBD1. The CDR3 extends over 15 amino acids. Germline V gene lookup returns CDR1 PRHDT and CDR2 FYEKMQ (reference sequence). Germline trimming cut 4 bases from V and 4 bases from J; bases unmatched to any gene: 6. The CDR3 DNA is TGTGCCAGCAGCTCCGACAGGGGTGGGAAAAACATTCAGTACTTC. Protein product: CASSSDRGGKNIQYF.

This clone has a single count. The chain combines TRBV7-3 with TRBJ2-2; no clear D. Between the trimmed V and J ends, which lost 4 bases and 3 bases, there was a span of 12 bases. The CDR3 extends over 15 amino acids. Per the germline V gene, CDR1 is SGHTA and CDR2 is FQGTGA. As DNA, the CDR3 is TGTGCCAGCAGCTCCGGTCATCAATACACCGGGGAGCTGTTTTTT. Translating it yields CASSSGHQYTGELFF.

The chain couples TRBV19 to TRBJ2-2; a weak D match, TRBD1 (6 bases). Germline CDR1 reads LNHDA; CDR2 reads SQIVND (reference sequence). There are 17 residues in the CDR3. Deletions cut 6 bases from V and 2 bases from J, with 19 bases between. In nucleotides, the CDR3 is TGTGCCAGTAGCCCATCCAGGGGCGCAATTAACACCGGGGAGCTGTTTTTT. This encodes CASSPSRGAINTGELFF.

The rearrangement uses TRBV7-9 and TRBJ2-7; the D gene is possibly TRBD1 (6 bases). CDR3 length equals 16 residues. V dropped 2 bases and J dropped 6 bases, with 20 bases sitting between them. Germline V gene sequence: CDR1 SEHNR, CDR2 FQNEAQ (reference sequence). The CDR3 reads CASSLSSPGVAFEQYF. CDR3 DNA: TGTGCCAGCAGCTTAAGTTCCCCAGGGGTGGCCTTCGAGCAGTACTTC. Complete variable domain (other parts from reference TRBV7-9 and TRBJ2-7): DTGVSQNPRHKITKRGQNVTFRCDPISEHNRLYWYRQTLGQGPEFLTYFQNEAQLEKSRLLSDRFSAERPKGSFSTLEIQRTEQGDSAMYLCASSLSSPGVAFEQYFGPGTRLTVT.

This clone was detected once. This chain links TRBV11-2 with TRBJ2-1; 7 nucleotides line up with TRBD2. The CDR3 loop spans 17 amino acids. Germline-derived CDR1 and CDR2 are SGHAT and FQNNGV. The junction had 10 bases not matched to a gene; V was cut back by 5 bases and J by 0 bases. DNA of the CDR3: TGTGCCAGCAGCCCGAGGGGCGGGGGAAGCTCCTACAATGAGCAGTTCTTC. It yields the protein CASSPRGGGSSYNEQFF. Full variable domain (missing parts from reference TRBV11-2 and TRBJ2-1): EAGVAQSPRYKIIEKRQSVAFWCNPISGHATLYWYQQILGQGPKLLIQFQNNGVVDDSQLPKDRFSAERLKGVDSTLKIQPAKLEDSAVYLCASSPRGGGSSYNEQFFGPGTRLTVL.

The chain employs TRBV9 and TRBJ1-6; D is unresolved. Looked up from germline, CDR1 is SGDLS and CDR2 is YYNGEE. V was shortened by 0 bases and J by 9 bases, with 13 bases between the two germline ends. The CDR3 runs 15 residues. The CDR3 nucleotides read TGTGCCAGCAGCGTAGGAGGCGGAGACTTTTCACCCCTCCACTTT. Its protein is CASSVGGGDFSPLHF.

The CDR3 spells CASSLVSGGPGELFF. CDR3 DNA sequence: TGCGCCAGCAGCTTGGTTAGCGGGGGGCCCGGGGAGCTGTTTTTT. V gene TRBV5-1 combines with J gene TRBJ2-2; 10 positions match TRBD2. Germline loops: CDR1 SGHRS, CDR2 YFSETQ. There are 15 residues in the CDR3. Unmatched junction bases numbered 2, after V lost 0 bases and J lost 6 bases.

The rearrangement links TRBV18 to TRBJ2-7; 7 bases line up with TRBD2. Unmatched junction bases numbered 9, after V lost 4 bases and J lost 3 bases. CDR3 length: 15 residues. CDR1 KGHSH and CDR2 LQKENI come from the germline V gene. CDR3 in amino acids: CASSLRGRVVYEQYF. The CDR3 DNA sequence: TGTGCCAGCTCACTCCGAGGGAGGGTGGTCTACGAGCAGTACTTC.

This clone has a single count. The gene calls are TRBV9 and TRBJ2-7, with TRBD2 matching over 7 bases. The CDR3 length is 16 residues. The germline V gene has CDR1 SGDLS and CDR2 YYNGEE. The junction had 10 bases not matched to a gene; V was cut back by 0 bases and J by 4 bases. CDR3: CASSVGGRAVGYEQYF. The CDR3 DNA is TGTGCCAGCAGCGTAGGGGGGAGGGCGGTCGGTTACGAGCAGTACTTC.

This clone was recorded once. The rearrangement links TRBV5-5 to TRBJ2-7; TRBD2 aligns across 7 bases. V shed 3 bases, J shed 6 bases, and the junction held 9 bases outside the gene matches. Looked up from germline, CDR1 is SGHKS and CDR2 is YYEKEE (reference sequence). The CDR3 extends over 14 amino acids. Here the CDR3 reads CASSSGGTYLEQYF. The CDR3 DNA is TGTGCCAGCAGCTCCGGGGGGACGTACCTCGAGCAGTACTTC.